What follows are 22 T cell receptor beta chains derived from one specimen sequenced in a study of radiotherapy plus CTLA-4 blockade in lung cancer. The table came from immunoSEQ multiplex PCR; TCRdb's copy has only in-frame clones and leaves some out. The sample includes 120,000 or so clones, around 90% of them seen just once. The sequencing here drew on peripheral blood, taken from a patient treated with radiotherapy plus ipilimumab. All receptors come from a human donor with non-small cell lung cancer that progressed on radiotherapy plus ipilimumab.

This clone came up once. V gene TRBV5-1 combines with J gene TRBJ2-7; 9 positions agree with TRBD1. Germline V gene data show CDR1 as SGHRS and CDR2 as YFSETQ. Trimming cost V 4 bases and J 4 bases; bases outside gene matches: 9. The CDR3 spans 15 residues. CDR3 amino acids: CASSKDRGAGYEQYF. The CDR3 bases are TGCGCCAGCAGCAAGGACAGGGGAGCTGGGTACGAGCAGTACTTC.

CDR3 bases: TGTGCCAGCAGCCTTACCGGGCCACAAGAGACCCAGTACTTC. This gives the protein CASSLTGPQETQYF. V usage is TRBV9 and J usage is TRBJ2-5; unclear D gene. The CDR3 spans 14 residues. From germline, CDR1 is SGDLS and CDR2 YYNGEE. V was shortened by 4 bases and J by 2 bases, with 12 bases between the two germline ends.

The chain carries TRBV5-1 and TRBJ2-5; 10 bases fit TRBD2. The J call is doubtful: the DNA matches TRBJ2-7 better. The CDR3 contains 15 residues. Germline loops: CDR1 SGHRS, CDR2 YFSETQ. The DNA for the CDR3 is TGCGCCAGCAGCCCCGGACTAGCGGCCACCTACGAGCAGTACTTC. Translating gives CASSPGLAATYEQYF.

The chain has TRBV14 and TRBJ1-2; weak D call: TRBD1 (6 bases). Trimming took off 0 bases at V and 5 bases at J, with 19 bases between the two ends. This CDR3 comprises 17 residues. Germline lookup yields CDR1 SGHDN and CDR2 FVKESK. The CDR3 sequence: CASSQEGQSSGAYGYTF. As DNA, the CDR3 is TGTGCCAGCAGCCAAGAGGGGCAGTCCTCGGGGGCGTATGGCTACACCTTC.

The chain is built from TRBV5-1 and TRBJ2-1, with D perhaps matching TRBD1 or TRBD2 (5 bases each). This CDR3 comprises 15 residues. Germline CDR1 and CDR2: SGHRS and YFSETQ. Trimming cost V 3 bases and J 9 bases, with 19 bases left between them. The CDR3 here is CASSWGTPRRSEQFF. CDR3 bases: TGCGCCAGCAGCTGGGGGACCCCCCGGAGGAGTGAGCAGTTCTTC.

The rearrangement joins TRBV7-9 to TRBJ2-6; no clear D. V was trimmed by 8 bases and J by 2 bases, leaving 4 bases between them. The CDR3 loop spans 12 amino acids. Germline V gives CDR1 SEHNR, CDR2 FQNEAQ (reference sequence). DNA for the CDR3: TGTGCCAGCGGAACTGGGGCCAACGTCCTGACTTTC. The encoded protein is CASGTGANVLTF.

The V call is TRBV19, the J call TRBJ1-1; D is ambiguous. The V gene lost 3 bases and the J gene lost 0 bases, with 11 bases spanning the gap. The CDR3 has 15 residues. CDR1 LNHDA and CDR2 SQIVND come from the germline V gene (reference sequence). In DNA, the CDR3 is TGTGCCAGTAGTATCACGGGGTTTATGAACACTGAAGCTTTCTTT. This encodes CASSITGFMNTEAFF.

This chain connects TRBV2 to TRBJ2-5, with D tentatively TRBD2 (5 bases). This CDR3 comprises 13 residues. The germline gives CDR1 SNHLY, CDR2 FYNNEI. The V and J ends lost 7 bases and 3 bases respectively, with 12 bases between them. CDR3: CASTRDSEETQYF. Here the CDR3 DNA reads TGTGCCAGCACCCGGGATTCGGAAGAGACCCAGTACTTC.

The chain employs TRBV19 and TRBJ2-6; D possibly corresponds to TRBD2 (5 bases). CDR3 size: 17 residues. Germline V gene sequence: CDR1 LNHDA, CDR2 SQIVND (reference sequence). The germline V and J ends were trimmed by 7 bases and 0 bases, with 16 bases remaining between them. The CDR3 here is CASNPSELASGANVLTF. The CDR3 DNA is TGTGCCAGTAACCCAAGCGAGCTAGCCTCTGGGGCCAACGTCCTGACTTTC.

The chain has TRBV5-1 and TRBJ2-3; D remains unclear. The CDR3 has 13 amino acids. Trimming removed 0 bases from V and 6 bases from J, with 8 bases in between. Germline V gene sequence: CDR1 SGHRS, CDR2 YFSETQ. CDR3 DNA sequence: TGCGCCAGCAGCTTGGAGTCTTTGGATACGCAGTATTTT. It specifies CASSLESLDTQYF.

The V gene is TRBV2, the J gene TRBJ1-3; 7 bases are a match to TRBD1. V dropped 0 bases and J dropped 5; count of bases not matched to a gene: 10. The CDR3 is 17 amino acids. CDR1 SNHLY and CDR2 FYNNEI come from the germline V gene. The CDR3 loop is CASSEAPGQAERNTIYF. DNA of the CDR3: TGTGCCAGCAGTGAAGCCCCTGGACAGGCGGAACGAAACACCATATATTTT.

This clone was seen a single time. V gene TRBV9 combines with J gene TRBJ2-5; the match to TRBD2 covers 8 bases. CDR1 is SGDLS, CDR2 YYNGEE, per germline. J was trimmed by 1 base and V by 0 bases; bases with no gene match: 5. The CDR3 consists of 16 residues. The CDR3 loop is CASSVGNSGIQETQYF. The CDR3 nucleotides are TGTGCCAGCAGCGTAGGGAATAGCGGGATCCAAGAGACCCAGTACTTC.

The gene calls are TRBV2 and TRBJ2-3, with 13 bases aligning to TRBD2. The CDR3 runs 13 residues. Germline loops: CDR1 SNHLY, CDR2 FYNNEI. Trimming took 11 bases from V and 5 from J; bases not matched to a gene: 4. The CDR3 sequence: CAGRTSGRDTQYF. Written as DNA, the CDR3 is TGTGCCGGAAGGACTAGCGGGAGAGATACGCAGTATTTT.

The gene calls are TRBV14 and TRBJ1-1, with D uncertain. Germline CDR1 and CDR2: SGHDN and FVKESK. V gave up 3 bases and J gave up 1 base, with 18 bases separating them. The CDR3 is 17 residues long. The CDR3 coding sequence is TGTGCCAGCAGCCAGCAGGCCAGGAGGCCTTGGAACACTGAAGCTTTCTTT. Translated, it gives CASSQQARRPWNTEAFF.

The V and J genes are TRBV10-2 and TRBJ2-3; D is ambiguous. Germline V gives CDR1 WSHSY, CDR2 SAAADI. The CDR3 length is 13 residues. V was trimmed by 7 bases and J by 6 bases, leaving 14 bases between them. CDR3 in amino acids: CASMGSTGDTQYF. CDR3 DNA sequence: TGCGCCAGCATGGGGTCTACCGGGGATACGCAGTATTTT.

The chain couples TRBV7-2 to TRBJ2-2; D not resolved. Trimming took off 0 bases at V and 7 bases at J, with 9 bases between the two ends. The V gene's germline CDR1 is SGHTA and CDR2 FQGNSA. The CDR3 loop spans 14 amino acids. The CDR3 region is CASSLARWGGELFF. The CDR3 bases are TGTGCCAGCAGCTTAGCTAGATGGGGCGGGGAGCTGTTTTTT.

The chain employs TRBV6-1 and TRBJ1-5; possible D gene TRBD1, 5 bases. Trimming pared 1 base from V and 7 bases from J, leaving 23 bases between. The CDR3 is made up of 18 amino acids. Looked up from germline, CDR1 is MNHNS and CDR2 is SASEGT. CDR3 sequence (DNA): TGTGCCAGCAGTGAAGGTCTCTGGGTTGGCAGGGTAGACCAGCCCCAGCATTTT. Translation: CASSEGLWVGRVDQPQHF.

This chain joins TRBV5-6 and TRBJ2-3; 12 nucleotides line up with TRBD2. The CDR3 runs to 15 residues. With 4 bases clipped from V and 3 bases from J, the junction kept 3 bases outside the gene matches. The germline V gene has CDR1 SGHDT and CDR2 YYEEEE. The CDR3 DNA sequence: TGTGCCAGCAGCCCCGGACTAGCGGGGACAGATACGCAGTATTTT. It encodes CASSPGLAGTDTQYF.

On this clone: Distinct nucleotide sequences in the sample also encode this CDR3. V gene TRBV6-5 combines with J gene TRBJ1-5; maybe TRBD1 (5 bases). Germline V CDR1 and CDR2: MNHEY, SVGAGI. The CDR3 has 15 residues. Trimming left V 0 bases short and J 1 base short, with 7 bases between. The CDR3 region is CASSYSRGSNQPQHF. The CDR3 DNA reads as TGTGCCAGCAGTTACTCGAGGGGAAGCAATCAGCCCCAGCATTTT.

The J gene is TRBJ2-7, the V gene TRBV29-1; D is unresolved. The CDR3 length is 15 residues. Trimming took 4 bases from V and 2 from J, leaving 18 bases between them. Germline CDR1 and CDR2: SQVTM and ANQGSEA. CDR3: CSVVGYKGATYEQYF. The CDR3 DNA reads TGCAGCGTTGTGGGGTATAAGGGCGCCACCTACGAGCAGTACTTC.

The CDR3 region has the DNA TGTGCTAGTGGTTCCCGGGACAGGAGATCTAACTATGGCTACACCTTC. Its translation is CASGSRDRRSNYGYTF. The rearrangement links TRBV12-5 to TRBJ1-2, with TRBD1 matching 8 bases. V dropped 4 bases and J dropped 0; count of bases not matched to a gene: 7. CDR3 length equals 16 residues. Per the germline V gene, CDR1 is LGHNT and CDR2 is FRNRAP.

The rearrangement uses TRBV19 and TRBJ1-5, with 10 bases fitting TRBD1. Trimming cost V 1 base and J 2 bases; bases outside gene matches: 2. This CDR3 contains 16 residues. Germline V gives CDR1 LNHDA, CDR2 SQIVND (reference sequence). DNA for the CDR3: TGTGCCAGTAGTATAGGGACAGGGGGTGGCAATCAGCCCCAGCATTTT. Translation: CASSIGTGGGNQPQHF.